The 21 T cell receptor beta chains below come from one sample, sequenced in a study of spatial heterogeneity in lung cancer. The study's findings and limits: Tumor mutation counts were tracked by expanded intratumoral alpha and beta TCR counts.

Time point defined: sample taken at primary tumor resection. Antigens of these TCRs are unknown. TCRdb re-derived calls from the 5' RACE reads in MiXCR, one entry per CDR3 protein. The sample lists 4,000 to 5,500 distinct CDR3 sequences; more than 7% were seen once. The sequencing used lung tumor tissue, collected at surgery. The receptors derive from a female donor with early-stage non-small cell lung cancer.

This clonotype is medium-sized within its sample. V gene TRBV9 combines with J gene TRBJ2-2; the match to TRBD2 covers 10 bases. Looked up from germline, CDR1 is SGDLS and CDR2 is YYNGEE. The CDR3 runs 15 residues. V shed 2 bases, J shed 6 bases, and the junction held 4 bases outside the gene matches. CDR3 bases: TGTGCCAGCAGCGTGAGAGCGGGAGGGGCCGGGGAGCTGTTTTTT. Encoded protein: CASSVRAGGAGELFF. The full variable domain, with the rest looked up from reference TRBV9 and TRBJ2-2, is DSGVTQTPKHLITATGQRVTLRCSPRSGDLSVYWYQQSLDQGLQFLIQYYNGEERAKGNILERFSAQQFPDLHSELNLSSLELGDSALYFCASSVRAGGAGELFFGEGSRLTVL.

This clonotype is labeled as medium-sized. The chain employs TRBV20-1 and TRBJ1-5, with 7 bases identical to TRBD1. The CDR3 has 15 amino acids. Germline-derived CDR1 and CDR2 are DFQATT and SNEGSKA (reference sequence). The trim removed 2 bases at V and 7 bases at J, leaving 11 bases unmatched. The CDR3 DNA follows: TGCAGTGCTAGAAACAGGGACAGCCTGGACCAGCCCCAGCATTTT. It specifies CSARNRDSLDQPQHF.

In this sample, this clonotype turned up a few times. The rearrangement uses TRBV7-9 and TRBJ2-5; unclear D gene. Germline V gives CDR1 SEHNR, CDR2 FQNEAQ (reference sequence). This CDR3 spans 14 amino acids. V was cut by 3 bases and J by 0 bases, with 8 bases left in between. The CDR3 region is CASSFAGHQETQYF. The DNA for the CDR3 is TGTGCCAGCAGCTTTGCCGGACACCAAGAGACCCAGTACTTC.

Judged by abundance, this clonotype is medium-sized. The J gene is TRBJ2-4, the V gene TRBV15; 11 bases are a match to TRBD2. The CDR3 runs 17 residues. The germline CDR1 and CDR2 sequences are LNHNV and YYDKDF (reference sequence). After removal of 3 bases from V and 0 bases from J, the junction contained 4 bases not matched to a gene. This chain's CDR3 is CATSSLAGGLAKNIQYF. In nucleotides, the CDR3 is TGTGCCACCAGCAGTCTAGCGGGGGGACTAGCCAAAAACATTCAGTACTTC. The entire variable domain, with the rest obtained from reference TRBV15 and TRBJ2-4, is as follows: DAMVIQNPRYQVTQFGKPVTLSCSQTLNHNVMYWYQQKSSQAPKLLFHYYDKDFNNEADTPDNFQSRRPNTSFCFLDIRSPGLGDTAMYLCATSSLAGGLAKNIQYFGAGTRLSVL.

This clonotype has ten or more counts. The chain links TRBV9 to TRBJ1-1; TRBD1 aligns across 7 bases. CDR1 and CDR2 from the germline V gene are SGDLS and YYNGEE. The J segment lost 10 bases and the V segment lost 3 bases, leaving 9 bases of the junction unmatched. The CDR3 runs 13 residues. The CDR3 spells CASSANDRAGAFF. The CDR3 bases are TGTGCCAGCAGCGCAAACGACAGGGCGGGAGCTTTCTTT.

By its share, this clonotype is medium-sized. The chain uses TRBV6-6 and TRBJ2-7; tentatively, D is TRBD2 (6 bases). This CDR3 contains 15 residues. Germline V gene lookup returns CDR1 MNHNY and CDR2 SVGAGI (reference sequence). Trimming stripped 5 bases from V and 0 bases from J, with 14 bases between. The CDR3 DNA is TGTGCCAGCAGTGCCCTCTACGGGAGCTCCTACGAGCAGTACTTC. Translation gives CASSALYGSSYEQYF.

The chain is built from TRBV29-1 and TRBJ2-5, with no clear D. V was pared by 6 bases and J by 5 bases, with 10 bases between. CDR1 is SQVTM and CDR2 is ANQGSEA in the germline V gene. The CDR3 extends over 11 amino acids. In nucleotides, the CDR3 is TGCAGCGTCCCCCACCGGGAGACCCAGTACTTC. Its protein product is CSVPHRETQYF.

This chain links TRBV10-3 with TRBJ2-7, with D perhaps given as TRBD1 or TRBD2 (5 bases each). Germline V gene lookup returns CDR1 ENHRY and CDR2 SYGVKD. The V gene lost 10 bases and the J gene lost 1 base, with 11 bases spanning the gap. CDR3 length: 12 residues. Written as DNA, the CDR3 is TGTGCCACCCGGGACCCTTCCTACGAGCAGTACTTC. Protein sequence: CATRDPSYEQYF.

CDR3 in amino acids: CASTKSGTSGGLFYF. In DNA form, the CDR3 reads TGTGCCAGCACCAAATCCGGGACTAGCGGGGGGTTATTCTACTTC. J is TRBJ2-7 and V is TRBV5-4; TRBD2 matches 15 bases. With 6 bases clipped from V and 13 bases from J, the junction kept 14 bases outside the gene matches. The germline gives CDR1 SGHNT, CDR2 YYREEE (reference sequence). The CDR3 is 15 residues long.

This clonotype was counted between two and nine times. The chain carries TRBV4-2 and TRBJ2-3; a weak D match, TRBD1 (5 bases). V was trimmed by 2 bases and J by 2 bases, leaving 8 bases between them. CDR1 is LGHNA, CDR2 YNFKEQ, per germline. This CDR3 spans 14 amino acids. The CDR3 coding sequence is TGTGCCAGCAGCCAACCCAGGGTCACAGATACGCAGTATTTT. This encodes CASSQPRVTDTQYF.

There are a few counts of this clonotype. The chain combines TRBV6-5 with TRBJ2-7; D is ambiguous. The CDR3 spans 14 residues. Per the germline V gene, CDR1 is MNHEY and CDR2 is SVGAGI. V gave up 1 base and J gave up 1 base, with 8 bases separating them. This CDR3 reads CASSYFSDSYEQYF. Here the CDR3 DNA reads TGTGCCAGCAGTTACTTCTCCGATTCCTACGAGCAGTACTTC.

The V call is TRBV6-6, the J call TRBJ2-4; D not certain. The germline V gene has CDR1 MNHNY and CDR2 SVGAGI (reference sequence). Trimming shortened V by 2 bases and J by 4 bases, and 6 bases separated the two germline ends. This CDR3 spans 13 amino acids. The CDR3 sequence: CASSYNSKNIQYF. In nucleotides, the CDR3 is TGTGCCAGCAGTTACAATTCAAAAAACATTCAGTACTTC.

This clonotype has a count of ten or more. V and J are TRBV5-1 and TRBJ2-5; D perhaps matches TRBD1 (5 bases). Germline CDR1 reads SGHRS; CDR2 reads YFSETQ. The CDR3 is made up of 14 amino acids. V dropped 4 bases and J dropped 1 base, with 11 bases sitting between them. The chain's CDR3 is CASSIQTGQETQYF. For the CDR3, the DNA is TGCGCCAGCAGCATACAAACAGGCCAAGAGACCCAGTACTTC.

The genes are TRBV10-3 and TRBJ1-2, with 8 bases fitting TRBD1. Trimming took 0 bases from V and 2 from J; bases not matched to a gene: 2. The CDR3 consists of 15 residues. Germline CDR1 ENHRY, CDR2 SYGVKD. CDR3 DNA: TGTGCCATCAGTGAGTCGCAGGGGGCGAACTATGGCTACACCTTC. Protein sequence: CAISESQGANYGYTF.

By its share, this clonotype is medium-sized. The rearrangement joins TRBV24-1 to TRBJ2-5; D is uncertain. Trimming stripped 0 bases from V and 0 bases from J, with 19 bases between. The germline V gene encodes CDR1 KGHDR and CDR2 SFDVKD. The CDR3 length is 19 residues. The CDR3 spells CATSDLVNRRMDHQETQYF. The CDR3 region has the DNA TGTGCCACCAGTGATTTGGTTAATCGAAGGATGGACCACCAAGAGACCCAGTACTTC.

This sequence joins TRBV5-1 and TRBJ2-3; 8 nucleotides agree with TRBD1. The length of the CDR3 is 13 residues. Unmatched junction bases numbered 3, after V lost 4 bases and J lost 5 bases. Looked up from germline, CDR1 is SGHRS and CDR2 is YFSETQ. Here the CDR3 DNA reads TGCGCCAGCAGCGTTGGACAGGGAGATACGCAGTATTTT. The encoded protein is CASSVGQGDTQYF.

V gene TRBV20-1 combines with J gene TRBJ2-3; D is perhaps TRBD1 (6 bases). V gave up 4 bases and J gave up 5 bases, with 19 bases separating them. The CDR3 consists of 15 residues. Germline CDR1 reads DFQATT; CDR2 reads SNEGSKA (reference sequence). CDR3 loop: CSATPPGRGKDTQYF. The DNA for the CDR3 is TGCAGTGCTACCCCCCCGGGCAGGGGTAAAGATACGCAGTATTTT.

This clonotype counts as medium-sized. The CDR3 region has the DNA TGTGCCAGCAGTTTCCTCGATAGCAATCAGCCCCAGCATTTT. Translated: CASSFLDSNQPQHF. This rearrangement joins TRBV12-3 or TRBV12-4 to TRBJ1-5, with D unresolved. V was trimmed by 3 bases and J by 0 bases, leaving 6 bases between them. The CDR3 length is 14 residues.

This rearrangement joins TRBV7-3 to TRBJ2-3, with D maybe TRBD1 (7 bases). V lost 2 bases and J lost 7, with 10 bases in between. CDR3 length: 13 amino acids. Germline CDR1 and CDR2: SGHTA and FQGTGA. In nucleotides, the CDR3 is TGTGCCAGCAGCTTAGCAGGGGGGAATACGCAGTATTTT. Amino acid sequence: CASSLAGGNTQYF. Combining the CDR3 with reference TRBV7-3 and TRBJ2-3 gives the whole variable domain GAGVSQTPSNKVTEKGKYVELRCDPISGHTALYWYRQSLGQGPEFLIYFQGTGAADDSGLPNDRFFAVRPEGSVSTLKIQRTERGDSAVYLCASSLAGGNTQYFGPGTRLTVL.

This chain connects TRBV3-1 to TRBJ2-3; TRBD2 is a possible D gene (5 bases). The V gene lost 2 bases and the J gene lost 3 bases, with 18 bases spanning the gap. In germline, CDR1 is LGHDT, CDR2 YNNKEL (reference sequence). The CDR3 has 17 amino acids. The CDR3 loop is CASSQQLWELGTDTQYF. CDR3 DNA sequence: TGTGCCAGCAGCCAACAACTATGGGAACTAGGGACAGATACGCAGTATTTT.

This clonotype has a handful of counts. The chain has TRBV18 and TRBJ1-4; D unclear. The germline gives CDR1 KGHSH, CDR2 LQKENI. The CDR3 runs to 14 residues. Deletions cut 0 bases from V and 4 bases from J, with 6 bases between. CDR3 sequence reads: CASSPPGFNEKLFF. The CDR3 DNA reads TGTGCCAGCTCACCACCGGGATTTAATGAAAAACTGTTTTTT.